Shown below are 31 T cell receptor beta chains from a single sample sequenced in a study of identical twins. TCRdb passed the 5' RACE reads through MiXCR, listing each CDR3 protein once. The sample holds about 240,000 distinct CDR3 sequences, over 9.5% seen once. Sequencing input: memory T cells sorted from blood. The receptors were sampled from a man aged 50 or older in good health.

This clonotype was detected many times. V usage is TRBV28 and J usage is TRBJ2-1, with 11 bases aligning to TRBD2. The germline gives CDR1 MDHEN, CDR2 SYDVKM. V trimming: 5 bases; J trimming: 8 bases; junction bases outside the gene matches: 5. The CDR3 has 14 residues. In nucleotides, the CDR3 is TGTGCCAGCAGTCAGACTAGCGGGACCTATGAGCAGTTCTTC. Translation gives CASSQTSGTYEQFF.

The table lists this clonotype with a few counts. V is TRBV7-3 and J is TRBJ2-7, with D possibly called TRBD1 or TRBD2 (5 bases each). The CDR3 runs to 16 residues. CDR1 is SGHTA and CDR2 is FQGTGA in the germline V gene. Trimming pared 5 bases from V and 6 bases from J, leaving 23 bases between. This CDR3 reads CASSPTGDQQLSEQYF. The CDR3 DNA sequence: TGTGCCAGCAGCCCAACCGGGGACCAACAGTTGAGCGAGCAGTACTTC.

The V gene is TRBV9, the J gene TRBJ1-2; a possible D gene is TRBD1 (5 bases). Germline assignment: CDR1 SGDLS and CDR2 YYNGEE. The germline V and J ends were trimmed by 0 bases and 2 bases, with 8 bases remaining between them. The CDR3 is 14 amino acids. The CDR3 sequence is CASSVDAGNYGYTF. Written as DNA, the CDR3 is TGTGCCAGCAGCGTAGACGCAGGGAACTATGGCTACACCTTC. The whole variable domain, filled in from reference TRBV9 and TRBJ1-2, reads DSGVTQTPKHLITATGQRVTLRCSPRSGDLSVYWYQQSLDQGLQFLIQYYNGEERAKGNILERFSAQQFPDLHSELNLSSLELGDSALYFCASSVDAGNYGYTFGSGTRLTVV.

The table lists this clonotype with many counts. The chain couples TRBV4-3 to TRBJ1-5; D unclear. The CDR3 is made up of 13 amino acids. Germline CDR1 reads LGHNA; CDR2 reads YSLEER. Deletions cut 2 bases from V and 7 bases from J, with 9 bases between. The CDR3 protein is CASSQSGRQPQHF. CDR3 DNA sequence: TGCGCCAGCAGCCAATCCGGACGGCAGCCCCAGCATTTT.

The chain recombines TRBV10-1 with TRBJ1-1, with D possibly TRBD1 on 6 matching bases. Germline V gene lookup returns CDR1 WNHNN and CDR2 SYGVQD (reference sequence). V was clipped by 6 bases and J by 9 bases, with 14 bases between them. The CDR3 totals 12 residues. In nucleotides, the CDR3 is TGCGCCAGCAGCCCCGGACAGTACCAAGCTTTCTTT. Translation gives CASSPGQYQAFF.

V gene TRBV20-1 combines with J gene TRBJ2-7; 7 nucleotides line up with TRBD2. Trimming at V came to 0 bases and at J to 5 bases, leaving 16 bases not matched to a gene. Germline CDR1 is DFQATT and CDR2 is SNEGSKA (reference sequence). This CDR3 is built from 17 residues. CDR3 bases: TGCAGTGCTAGAGATCCCGATGGGACTATCGGGATCCACGAGCAGTACTTC. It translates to CSARDPDGTIGIHEQYF.

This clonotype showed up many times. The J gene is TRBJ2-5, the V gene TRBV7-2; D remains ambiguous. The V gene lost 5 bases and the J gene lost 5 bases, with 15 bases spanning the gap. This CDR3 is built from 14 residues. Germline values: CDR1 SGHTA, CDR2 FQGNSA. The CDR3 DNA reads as TGTGCCAGCAGCCCCATGGGGTCTTGGGAGACCCAGTACTTC. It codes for CASSPMGSWETQYF.

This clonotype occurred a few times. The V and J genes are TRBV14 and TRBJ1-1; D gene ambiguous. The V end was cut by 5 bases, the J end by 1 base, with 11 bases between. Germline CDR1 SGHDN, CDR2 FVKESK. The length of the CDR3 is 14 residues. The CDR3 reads CASSFGRGNTEAFF. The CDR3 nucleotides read TGTGCCAGCAGCTTTGGACGGGGGAACACTGAAGCTTTCTTT. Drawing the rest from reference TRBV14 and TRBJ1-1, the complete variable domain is EAGVTQFPSHSVIEKGQTVTLRCDPISGHDNLYWYRRVMGKEIKFLLHFVKESKQDESGMPNNRFLAERTGGTYSTLKVQPAELEDSGVYFCASSFGRGNTEAFFGQGTRLTVV.

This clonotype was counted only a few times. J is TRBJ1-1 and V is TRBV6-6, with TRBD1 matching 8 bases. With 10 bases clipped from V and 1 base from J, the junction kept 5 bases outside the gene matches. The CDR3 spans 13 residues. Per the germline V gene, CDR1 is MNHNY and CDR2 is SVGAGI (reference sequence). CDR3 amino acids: CATNRGTNTEAFF. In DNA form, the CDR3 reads TGTGCCACCAACAGGGGGACGAACACTGAAGCTTTCTTT.

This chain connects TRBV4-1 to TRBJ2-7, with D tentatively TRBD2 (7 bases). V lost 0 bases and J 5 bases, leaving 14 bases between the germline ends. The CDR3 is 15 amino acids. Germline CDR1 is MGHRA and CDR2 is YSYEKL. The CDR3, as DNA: TGCGCCAGCAGCCAAGAAGGGGGGGCCCGGAACGAGCAGTACTTC. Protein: CASSQEGGARNEQYF.

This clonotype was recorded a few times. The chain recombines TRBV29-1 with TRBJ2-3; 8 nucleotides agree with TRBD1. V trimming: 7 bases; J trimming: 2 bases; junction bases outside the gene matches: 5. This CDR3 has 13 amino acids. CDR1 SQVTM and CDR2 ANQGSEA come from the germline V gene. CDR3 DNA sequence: TGCAGCGCCTGGGACAGGATCACAGATACGCAGTATTTT. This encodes CSAWDRITDTQYF.

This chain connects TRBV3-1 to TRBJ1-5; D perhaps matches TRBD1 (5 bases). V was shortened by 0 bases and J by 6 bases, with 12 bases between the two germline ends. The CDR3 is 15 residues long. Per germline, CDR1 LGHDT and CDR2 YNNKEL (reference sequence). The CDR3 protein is CASSQDLGRGQPQHF. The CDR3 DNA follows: TGTGCCAGCAGCCAAGATCTAGGGAGGGGTCAGCCCCAGCATTTT.

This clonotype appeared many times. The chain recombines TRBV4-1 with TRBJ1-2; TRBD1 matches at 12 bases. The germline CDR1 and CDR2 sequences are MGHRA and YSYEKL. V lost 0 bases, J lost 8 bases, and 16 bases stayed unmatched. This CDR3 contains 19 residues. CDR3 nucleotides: TGCGCCAGCAGCCAAGAAAGGAGGACCCCGGGACAGGGGGCGCGAGGCTACACCTTC. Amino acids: CASSQERRTPGQGARGYTF.

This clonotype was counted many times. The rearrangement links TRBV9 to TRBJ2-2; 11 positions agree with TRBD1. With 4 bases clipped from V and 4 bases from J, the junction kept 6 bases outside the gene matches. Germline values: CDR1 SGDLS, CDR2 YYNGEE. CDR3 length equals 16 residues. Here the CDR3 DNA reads TGTGCCAGCAGCCTAGGGGGGACAGGGGGCACCGGGGAGCTGTTTTTT. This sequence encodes CASSLGGTGGTGELFF.

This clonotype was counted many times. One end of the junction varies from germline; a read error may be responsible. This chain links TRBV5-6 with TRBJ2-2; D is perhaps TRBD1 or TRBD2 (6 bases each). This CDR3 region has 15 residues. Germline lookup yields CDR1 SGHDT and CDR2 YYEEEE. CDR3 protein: CASSLDLGGTGELFF. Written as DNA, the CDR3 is TGTGCCAGCAGCTTGGATCTGGGGGGCACCGGGGAGCTTTTTTTT.

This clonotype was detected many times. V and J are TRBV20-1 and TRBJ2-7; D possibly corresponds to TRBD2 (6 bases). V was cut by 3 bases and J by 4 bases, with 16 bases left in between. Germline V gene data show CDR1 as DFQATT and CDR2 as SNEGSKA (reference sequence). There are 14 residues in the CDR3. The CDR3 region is CSASVLREPYEQYF. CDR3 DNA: TGCAGTGCTAGTGTATTACGGGAGCCGTACGAGCAGTACTTC.

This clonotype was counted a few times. DNA of the CDR3: TGTGCCAGCAGTTACGACCCCGGGAACACCGGGGAGCTGTTTTTT. Amino acids: CASSYDPGNTGELFF. The rearrangement links TRBV6-5 to TRBJ2-2; D is undetermined. With 2 bases removed from V and 1 base from J, the gap between germline ends came to 8 bases. This CDR3 region has 15 residues. Per germline, CDR1 MNHEY and CDR2 SVGAGI.

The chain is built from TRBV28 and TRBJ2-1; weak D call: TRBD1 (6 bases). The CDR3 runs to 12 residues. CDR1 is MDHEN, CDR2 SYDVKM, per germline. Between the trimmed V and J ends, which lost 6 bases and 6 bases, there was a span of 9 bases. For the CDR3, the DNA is TGTGCCAGCAGGATACAGGGCAATGAGCAGTTCTTC. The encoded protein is CASRIQGNEQFF.

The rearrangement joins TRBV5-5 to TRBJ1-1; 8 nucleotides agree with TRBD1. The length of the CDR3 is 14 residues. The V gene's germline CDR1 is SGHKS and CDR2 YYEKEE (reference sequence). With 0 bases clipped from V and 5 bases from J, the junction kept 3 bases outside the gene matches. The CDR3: CASSLATGGTEAFF. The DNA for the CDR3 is TGTGCCAGCAGCTTGGCTACAGGGGGTACTGAAGCTTTCTTT.

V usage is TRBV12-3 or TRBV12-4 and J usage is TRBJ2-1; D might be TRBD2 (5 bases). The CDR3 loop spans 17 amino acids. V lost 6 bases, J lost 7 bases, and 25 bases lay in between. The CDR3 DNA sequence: TGTGCCAGCAGCATCTCTCAGACGGGGAATTGGCTAAATGAGCAGTTCTTC. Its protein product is CASSISQTGNWLNEQFF.

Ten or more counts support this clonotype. This CDR3 is CASRMSGGPLTGELFF. CDR3 sequence (DNA): TGTGCCAGCAGAATGTCGGGAGGGCCCCTGACCGGGGAGCTGTTTTTT. V is TRBV12-3 or TRBV12-4 and J is TRBJ2-2; 8 bases are a match to TRBD2. The junction had 11 bases not matched to a gene; V was cut back by 6 bases and J by 5 bases. The CDR3 length is 16 residues.

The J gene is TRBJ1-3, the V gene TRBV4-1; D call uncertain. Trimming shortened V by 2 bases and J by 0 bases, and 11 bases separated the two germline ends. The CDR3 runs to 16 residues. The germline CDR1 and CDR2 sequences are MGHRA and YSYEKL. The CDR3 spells CASSQYPTDSGNTIYF. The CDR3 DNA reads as TGCGCCAGCAGCCAATACCCGACTGACTCTGGAAACACCATATATTTT.

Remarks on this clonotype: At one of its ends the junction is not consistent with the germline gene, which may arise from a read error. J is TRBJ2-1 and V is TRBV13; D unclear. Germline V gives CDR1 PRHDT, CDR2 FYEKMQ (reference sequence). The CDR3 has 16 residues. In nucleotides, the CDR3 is TGTGCCAGCAGCCTAGGCCTCACAGTGGTGTATGATGAGCAGTTCTTC. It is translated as CASSLGLTVVYDEQFF.

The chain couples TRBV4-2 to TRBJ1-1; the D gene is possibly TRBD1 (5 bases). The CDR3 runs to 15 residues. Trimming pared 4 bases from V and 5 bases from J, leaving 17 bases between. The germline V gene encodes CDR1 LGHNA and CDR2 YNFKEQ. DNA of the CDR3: TGTGCCAGCAGCCCCCACGGGGGAGAAGGGACTGAAGCTTTCTTT. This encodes CASSPHGGEGTEAFF.

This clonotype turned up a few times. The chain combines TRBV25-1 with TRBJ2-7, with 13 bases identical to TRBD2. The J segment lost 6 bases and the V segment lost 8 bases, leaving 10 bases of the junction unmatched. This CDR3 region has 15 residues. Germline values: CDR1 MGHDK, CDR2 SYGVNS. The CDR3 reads CASGGTSGKAGEQYF. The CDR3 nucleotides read TGTGCCAGCGGTGGGACTAGCGGGAAGGCGGGCGAGCAGTACTTC.

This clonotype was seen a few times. CDR3 amino acids: CASSQGLAGRRSDTQYF. The CDR3 DNA follows: TGCGCCAGCAGCCAAGGACTAGCGGGACGGAGATCAGATACGCAGTATTTT. The chain links TRBV4-1 to TRBJ2-3; 11 positions agree with TRBD2. Per germline, CDR1 MGHRA and CDR2 YSYEKL. This CDR3 contains 17 residues. Trimming removed 1 base from V and 4 bases from J; junction bases left unmatched: 7.

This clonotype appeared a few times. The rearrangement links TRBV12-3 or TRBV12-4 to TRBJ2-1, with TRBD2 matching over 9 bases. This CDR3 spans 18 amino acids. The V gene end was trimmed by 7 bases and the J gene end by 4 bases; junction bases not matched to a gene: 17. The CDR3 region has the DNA TGTGCCAGCACACCATCTTTTGGACTAGCGAGAATTTACAATGAGCAGTTCTTC. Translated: CASTPSFGLARIYNEQFF.

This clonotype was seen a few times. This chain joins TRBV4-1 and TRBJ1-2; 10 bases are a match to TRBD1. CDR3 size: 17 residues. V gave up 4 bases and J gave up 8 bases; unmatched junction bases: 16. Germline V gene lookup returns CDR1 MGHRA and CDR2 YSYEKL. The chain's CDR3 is CASSRGGDRGFLGGYTF. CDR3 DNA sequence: TGCGCCAGCAGCCGAGGAGGGGACAGGGGTTTCTTAGGCGGCTACACCTTC.

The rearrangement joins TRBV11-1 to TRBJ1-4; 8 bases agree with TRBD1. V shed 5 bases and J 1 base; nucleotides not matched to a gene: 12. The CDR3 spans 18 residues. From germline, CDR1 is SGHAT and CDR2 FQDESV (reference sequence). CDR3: CASSRGQGIRLTNEKLFF. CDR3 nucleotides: TGTGCCAGCAGCCGCGGACAGGGTATTCGTTTAACTAATGAAAAACTGTTTTTT. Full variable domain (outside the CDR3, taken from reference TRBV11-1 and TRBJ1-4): EAEVAQSPRYKITEKSQAVAFWCDPISGHATLYWYRQILGQGPELLVQFQDESVVDDSQLPKDRFSAERLKGVDSTLKIQPAELGDSAMYLCASSRGQGIRLTNEKLFFGSGTQLSVL.

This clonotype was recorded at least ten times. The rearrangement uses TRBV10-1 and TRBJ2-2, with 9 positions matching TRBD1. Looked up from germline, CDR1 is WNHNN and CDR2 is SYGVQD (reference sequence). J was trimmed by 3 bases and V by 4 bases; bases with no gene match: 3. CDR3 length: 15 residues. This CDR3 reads CASSGTGAYTGELFF. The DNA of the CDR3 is TGCGCCAGCAGTGGGACAGGGGCCTACACCGGGGAGCTGTTTTTT.

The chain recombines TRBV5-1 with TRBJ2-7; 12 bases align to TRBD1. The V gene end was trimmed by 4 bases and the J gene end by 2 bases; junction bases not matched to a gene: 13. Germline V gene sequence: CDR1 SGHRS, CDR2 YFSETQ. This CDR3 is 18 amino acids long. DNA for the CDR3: TGCGCCAGCAGCACGGGGACAGGGGGCGCGTCGGTTCCCTACGAGCAGTACTTC. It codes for CASSTGTGGASVPYEQYF.